This is a list of T cell receptor beta chains from one sample in a study of CD8 T cells in ankylosing spondylitis. TCRdb analysed the 5' RACE reads with MiXCR anew, one entry per CDR3 protein. The profile shows 130,000 or so distinct CDR3 sequences, 6.5% to 9% of them singletons. Sequenced: blood, either unsorted or a sorted T cell fraction (not recorded which). The receptor set was obtained from a male donor with ankylosing spondylitis or in good health (not recorded which). Each CDR3 is given with its conserved first and last residue. The D gene is left open where the match is weak. A clone size is listed for some rows: how often the clone was seen (once, few, many), or a class if it is expanded.

abundance: many
d_gene: TRBD2
v_gene: TRBV27
j_gene: TRBJ2-5
CDR3nt: TGTGCCAGCCGAATCACGGGACTAGCGGGGCTCCAAGAGACCCAGTACTTC
CDR3aa: CASRITGLAGLQETQYF

abundance: many
d_gene: -
v_gene: TRBV20-1
j_gene: TRBJ1-2
CDR3nt: TGCAGTGCTCTTAACGGCTCCTATGGCTACACCTTC
CDR3aa: CSALNGSYGYTF

abundance: many
d_gene: TRBD2
v_gene: TRBV19
j_gene: TRBJ2-1
CDR3nt: TGTGCCAGTACTAGCGGGAGGTTGGGTGAGCAGTTCTTC
CDR3aa: CASTSGRLGEQFF

abundance: -
d_gene: TRBD1
v_gene: TRBV5-1
j_gene: TRBJ2-2
CDR3nt: TGCGCCAGCAGCTTGGACGGACAGGGCTACGGGGAGCTGTTTTTT
CDR3aa: CASSLDGQGYGELFF

abundance: many
d_gene: -
v_gene: TRBV12-3/TRBV12-4
j_gene: TRBJ1-5
CDR3nt: TGTGCCAGCAGTTTTGAGGACCTCAGCAATCAGCCCCAGCATTTT
CDR3aa: CASSFEDLSNQPQHF

abundance: -
d_gene: TRBD1
v_gene: TRBV14
j_gene: TRBJ2-1
CDR3nt: TGTGCCAGCAGCCAGCGCACCGGGACAGCCCCGGGGAATGAGCAGTTCTTC
CDR3aa: CASSQRTGTAPGNEQFF

abundance: many
d_gene: -
v_gene: TRBV5-6
j_gene: TRBJ1-5
CDR3nt: TGTGCCAGCAGCTTAAATCAGGTTGACTATCAGCCCCAGCATTTT
CDR3aa: CASSLNQVDYQPQHF

abundance: many
d_gene: -
v_gene: TRBV3-1
j_gene: TRBJ2-1
CDR3nt: TGTGCCAGCAGCCAAGATGGGGGGGGCCCGAGCAATGAGCAGTTCTTC
CDR3aa: CASSQDGGGPSNEQFF

abundance: many
d_gene: TRBD2
v_gene: TRBV5-6
j_gene: TRBJ2-7
CDR3nt: TGTGCCAGCAGCTTATCCCTAGCGGGAAAAACTGGCGAGCAGTACTTC
CDR3aa: CASSLSLAGKTGEQYF

abundance: few
d_gene: TRBD1
v_gene: TRBV28
j_gene: TRBJ1-1
CDR3nt: TGTGCCAGCAGAGAAACTCAGGGGGAAAACACTGAAGCTTTCTTT
CDR3aa: CASRETQGENTEAFF

abundance: many
d_gene: -
v_gene: TRBV20-1
j_gene: TRBJ1-2
CDR3nt: TGCAGTGCTAGAGGCATGGGAACCTACTATGGCTACACCTTC
CDR3aa: CSARGMGTYYGYTF

abundance: many
d_gene: TRBD2
v_gene: TRBV20-1
j_gene: TRBJ2-4
CDR3nt: TGCAGTGCTCCAGACGACTACAGCGGGAGGCCTAAAAACATTCAGTACTTC
CDR3aa: CSAPDDYSGRPKNIQYF

abundance: many
d_gene: TRBD1
v_gene: TRBV7-9
j_gene: TRBJ1-1
CDR3nt: TGTGCCAGCAGCCCACAGGGGAGTGGGACTGAAGCTTTCTTT
CDR3aa: CASSPQGSGTEAFF

abundance: many
d_gene: -
v_gene: TRBV10-2
j_gene: TRBJ1-5
CDR3nt: TGCGCCAGCAGTGGTCTCGATAGCAATCAGCCCCAGCATTTT
CDR3aa: CASSGLDSNQPQHF

abundance: many
d_gene: TRBD1
v_gene: TRBV20-1
j_gene: TRBJ1-6
CDR3nt: TGCAGTGCTAGCCGGACAGGGTTAAGTAATTCACCCCTCCACTTT
CDR3aa: CSASRTGLSNSPLHF

abundance: many
d_gene: TRBD2
v_gene: TRBV6-2/TRBV6-3
j_gene: TRBJ2-3
CDR3nt: TGTGCCAGCAGACCTCGGACTAGCGGGGCAGATACGCAGTATTTT
CDR3aa: CASRPRTSGADTQYF

abundance: -
d_gene: -
v_gene: TRBV14
j_gene: TRBJ2-7
CDR3nt: TGTGCCAGCAGCTCCGGACTGCCCTTGGGCTACGAGCAGTACTTC
CDR3aa: CASSSGLPLGYEQYF

abundance: many
d_gene: -
v_gene: TRBV12-3/TRBV12-4
j_gene: TRBJ1-2
CDR3nt: TGTGCCAGCAGTCCGAAGGACACTGGCTACACCTTC
CDR3aa: CASSPKDTGYTF

abundance: many
d_gene: -
v_gene: TRBV9
j_gene: TRBJ2-2
CDR3nt: TGTGCCAGCAGCGTAGAGGCAAGGAACACCGGGGAGCTGTTTTTT
CDR3aa: CASSVEARNTGELFF

abundance: many
d_gene: TRBD1
v_gene: TRBV7-2
j_gene: TRBJ1-1
CDR3nt: TGTGCCAGCAGCTTAAGGGGACAGCCGAACACTGAAGCTTTCTTT
CDR3aa: CASSLRGQPNTEAFF

abundance: many
d_gene: -
v_gene: TRBV12-3/TRBV12-4
j_gene: TRBJ2-7
CDR3nt: TGTGCCAGCAGTGCCGTTTATCTAGGGGGCGCGGGGTCCTACGAGCAGTACTTC
CDR3aa: CASSAVYLGGAGSYEQYF

abundance: many
d_gene: -
v_gene: TRBV5-1
j_gene: TRBJ1-1
CDR3nt: TGCGCCAGCAGCCACGTGGGCAGTCACACTGAAGCTTTCTTT
CDR3aa: CASSHVGSHTEAFF

abundance: -
d_gene: -
v_gene: TRBV5-1
j_gene: TRBJ2-3
CDR3nt: TGCGCCAGCAGCTTGGGGACTACCGGAGATACGCAGTATTTT
CDR3aa: CASSLGTTGDTQYF

abundance: -
d_gene: TRBD2
v_gene: TRBV24-1
j_gene: TRBJ2-5
CDR3nt: TGTGCCACCAGTGACCACAAGCGGGGCGGCGAGACCCAGTACTTC
CDR3aa: CATSDHKRGGETQYF

abundance: many
d_gene: TRBD2
v_gene: TRBV20-1
j_gene: TRBJ2-2
CDR3nt: TGCAGTGCTAGGACTAGCGGGGTTCCCGGGGAGCTGTTTTTT
CDR3aa: CSARTSGVPGELFF

abundance: many
d_gene: -
v_gene: TRBV5-1
j_gene: TRBJ1-1
CDR3nt: TGCGCCAGCAGCGGTTTCGGAGGGCCGAACACTGAAGCTTTCTTT
CDR3aa: CASSGFGGPNTEAFF

abundance: many
d_gene: TRBD2
v_gene: TRBV7-9
j_gene: TRBJ2-1
CDR3nt: TGTGCCAGCAGCTTGACTAGCGGACTGTACAATGAGCAGTTCTTC
CDR3aa: CASSLTSGLYNEQFF

abundance: many
d_gene: TRBD1
v_gene: TRBV7-2
j_gene: TRBJ2-7
CDR3nt: TGTGCCAGCAGCTCGGACAGGGGTTATTACGAGCAGTACTTC
CDR3aa: CASSSDRGYYEQYF

abundance: many
d_gene: -
v_gene: TRBV9
j_gene: TRBJ2-2
CDR3nt: TGTGCCAGCAGCGTAGGAACCGGGGAGCTGTTTTTT
CDR3aa: CASSVGTGELFF

abundance: many
d_gene: -
v_gene: TRBV11-2
j_gene: TRBJ1-3
CDR3nt: TGTGCCAGCAGCTGGGGACGGAGCTCTGGAAACACCATATATTTT
CDR3aa: CASSWGRSSGNTIYF

abundance: many
d_gene: -
v_gene: TRBV12-3/TRBV12-4
j_gene: TRBJ2-2
CDR3nt: TGTGCCAGCAGTTGGGGCAGCGCGAACACCGGGGAGCTGTTTTTT
CDR3aa: CASSWGSANTGELFF

abundance: many
d_gene: TRBD1
v_gene: TRBV20-1
j_gene: TRBJ2-5
CDR3nt: TGCAGTGCCGTAGACAGGGGGCGAGGAGAGACCCAGTACTTC
CDR3aa: CSAVDRGRGETQYF

abundance: many
d_gene: TRBD2
v_gene: TRBV12-3/TRBV12-4
j_gene: TRBJ2-5
CDR3nt: TGTGCCAGCAGTCTCGGACTAGCGGGAGTTGAGACCCAGTACTTC
CDR3aa: CASSLGLAGVETQYF

abundance: many
d_gene: TRBD1
v_gene: TRBV7-9
j_gene: TRBJ2-6
CDR3nt: TGTGCCAGCAGTTCCGGGACAGGACCCTCTGGGGCCAACGTCCTGACTTTC
CDR3aa: CASSSGTGPSGANVLTF

abundance: many
d_gene: -
v_gene: TRBV20-1
j_gene: TRBJ2-3
CDR3nt: TGCAGTGCTCGATTTGGGGGTAGCGCCTACACAGATACGCAGTATTTT
CDR3aa: CSARFGGSAYTDTQYF

abundance: many
d_gene: TRBD2
v_gene: TRBV6-5
j_gene: TRBJ2-1
CDR3nt: TGTGCCAGCAGTTACTTCCGGACTAGCGGGAGCGACCATGAGCAGTTCTTC
CDR3aa: CASSYFRTSGSDHEQFF

abundance: -
d_gene: TRBD1
v_gene: TRBV5-4
j_gene: TRBJ2-1
CDR3nt: TGTGCCAGCAGCAGGGGGCATGAGCAGTTCTTC
CDR3aa: CASSRGHEQFF

abundance: many
d_gene: -
v_gene: TRBV14
j_gene: TRBJ2-6
CDR3nt: TGTGCCAGCCGAGGTGGGGCCAACGTCCTGACTTTC
CDR3aa: CASRGGANVLTF

abundance: many
d_gene: -
v_gene: TRBV7-8
j_gene: TRBJ2-3
CDR3nt: TGTGCCAGCAGCTTTAGCTTGAGCACAGATACGCAGTATTTT
CDR3aa: CASSFSLSTDTQYF

abundance: -
d_gene: -
v_gene: TRBV6-1
j_gene: TRBJ1-3
CDR3nt: TGTGCCAGCAGTGAACTTGGGGGGTCTGGAAACACCATATATTTT
CDR3aa: CASSELGGSGNTIYF

abundance: many
d_gene: TRBD2
v_gene: TRBV5-1
j_gene: TRBJ2-3
CDR3nt: TGCGCCAGCGCCGAGGGGACTAGCGGGAGCCGCACAGATACGCAGTATTTT
CDR3aa: CASAEGTSGSRTDTQYF

abundance: many
d_gene: TRBD1
v_gene: TRBV5-1
j_gene: TRBJ2-3
CDR3nt: TGCGCCAGCAGCGCGGTCGGACAGGGGGCGATCGGGGATACGCAGTATTTT
CDR3aa: CASSAVGQGAIGDTQYF

abundance: few
d_gene: TRBD1
v_gene: TRBV29-1
j_gene: TRBJ2-2
CDR3nt: TGCAGCGCTGTAACCAACAGGGGACCTAACACCGGGGAGCTGTTTTTT
CDR3aa: CSAVTNRGPNTGELFF

abundance: many
d_gene: TRBD1
v_gene: TRBV7-9
j_gene: TRBJ1-1
CDR3nt: TGTGCCAGCAGCCGGACAGGACCTGAAGCTTTCTTT
CDR3aa: CASSRTGPEAFF

abundance: many
d_gene: -
v_gene: TRBV7-8
j_gene: TRBJ1-2
CDR3nt: TGTGCCAGCAGCTTAGTTCGGGATGGCTACACCTTC
CDR3aa: CASSLVRDGYTF

abundance: many
d_gene: TRBD1
v_gene: TRBV28
j_gene: TRBJ2-3
CDR3nt: TGTGCCAGCAGTTTGGGACAGGGAGATACGCAGTATTTT
CDR3aa: CASSLGQGDTQYF

abundance: many
d_gene: -
v_gene: TRBV28
j_gene: TRBJ2-7
CDR3nt: TGTGCCAGCAGTCGTAGCGGAGCCTACGAGCAGTACTTC
CDR3aa: CASSRSGAYEQYF